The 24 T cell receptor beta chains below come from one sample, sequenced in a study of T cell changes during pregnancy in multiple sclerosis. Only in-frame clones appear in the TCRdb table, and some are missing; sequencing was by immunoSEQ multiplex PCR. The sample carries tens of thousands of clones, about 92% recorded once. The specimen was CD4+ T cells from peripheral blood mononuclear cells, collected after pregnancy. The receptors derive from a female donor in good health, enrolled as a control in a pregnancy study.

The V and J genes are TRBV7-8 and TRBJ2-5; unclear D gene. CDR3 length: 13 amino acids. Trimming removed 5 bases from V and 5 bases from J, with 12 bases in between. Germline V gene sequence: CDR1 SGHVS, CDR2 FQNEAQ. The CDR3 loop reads CASSRRLGETQYF. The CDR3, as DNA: TGTGCCAGCAGCCGACGGCTCGGGGAGACCCAGTACTTC.

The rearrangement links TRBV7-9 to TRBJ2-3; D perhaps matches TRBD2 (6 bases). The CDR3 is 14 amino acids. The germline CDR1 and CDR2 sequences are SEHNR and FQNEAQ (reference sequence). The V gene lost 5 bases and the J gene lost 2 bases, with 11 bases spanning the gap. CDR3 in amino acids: CASSRGTATDTQYF. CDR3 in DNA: TGTGCCAGCAGCCGCGGGACTGCCACAGATACGCAGTATTTT. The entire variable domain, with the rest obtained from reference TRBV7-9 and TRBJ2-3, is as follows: DTGVSQNPRHKITKRGQNVTFRCDPISEHNRLYWYRQTLGQGPEFLTYFQNEAQLEKSRLLSDRFSAERPKGSFSTLEIQRTEQGDSAMYLCASSRGTATDTQYFGPGTRLTVL.

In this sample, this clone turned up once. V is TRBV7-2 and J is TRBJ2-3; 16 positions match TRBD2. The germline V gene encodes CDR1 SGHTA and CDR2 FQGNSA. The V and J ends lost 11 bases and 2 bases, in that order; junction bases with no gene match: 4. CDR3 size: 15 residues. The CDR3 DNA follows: TGTGCCCTGGGGACTAGCGGGGGGGCCACAGATACGCAGTATTTT. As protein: CALGTSGGATDTQYF.

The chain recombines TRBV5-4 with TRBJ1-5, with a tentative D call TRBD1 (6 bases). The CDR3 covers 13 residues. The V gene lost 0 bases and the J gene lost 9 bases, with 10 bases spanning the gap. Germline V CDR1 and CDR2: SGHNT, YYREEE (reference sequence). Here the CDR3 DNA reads TGTGCCAGCAGCTTGGAATTGGGGGCGCCCCAGCATTTT. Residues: CASSLELGAPQHF.

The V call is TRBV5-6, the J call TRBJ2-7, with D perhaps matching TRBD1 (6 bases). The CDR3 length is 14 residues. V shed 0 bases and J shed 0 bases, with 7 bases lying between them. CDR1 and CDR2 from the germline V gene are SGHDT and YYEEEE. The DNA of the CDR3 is TGTGCCAGCAGCTTGGGAGGGGGCTCCTACGAGCAGTACTTC. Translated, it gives CASSLGGGSYEQYF.

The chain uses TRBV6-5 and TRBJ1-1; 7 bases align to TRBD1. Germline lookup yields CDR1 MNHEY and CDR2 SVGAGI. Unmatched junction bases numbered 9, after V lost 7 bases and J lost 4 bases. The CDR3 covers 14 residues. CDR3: CASKAFAGGTEAFF. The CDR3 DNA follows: TGTGCCAGCAAAGCGTTCGCAGGGGGCACTGAAGCTTTCTTT.

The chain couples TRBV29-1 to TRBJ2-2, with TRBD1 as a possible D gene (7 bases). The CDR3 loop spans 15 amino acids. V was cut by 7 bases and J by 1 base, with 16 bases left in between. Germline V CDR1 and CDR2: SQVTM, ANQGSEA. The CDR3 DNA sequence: TGCAGCGCAGGGGGGTACAGGGTGAACACCGGGGAGCTGTTTTTT. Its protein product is CSAGGYRVNTGELFF.

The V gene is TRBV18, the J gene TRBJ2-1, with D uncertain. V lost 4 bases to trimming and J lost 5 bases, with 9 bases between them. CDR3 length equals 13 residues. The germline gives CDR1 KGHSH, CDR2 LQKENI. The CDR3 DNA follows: TGTGCCAGCTCACTGTCCCAAAACAATGAGCAGTTCTTC. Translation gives CASSLSQNNEQFF. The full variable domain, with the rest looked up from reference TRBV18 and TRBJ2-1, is NAGVMQNPRHLVRRRGQEARLRCSPMKGHSHVYWYRQLPEEGLKFMVYLQKENIIDESGMPKERFSAEFPKEGPSILRIQQVVRGDSAAYFCASSLSQNNEQFFGPGTRLTVL.

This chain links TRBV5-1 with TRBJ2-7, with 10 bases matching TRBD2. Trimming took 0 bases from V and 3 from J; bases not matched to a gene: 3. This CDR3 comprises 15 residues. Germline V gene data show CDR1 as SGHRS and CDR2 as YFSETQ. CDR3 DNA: TGCGCCAGCAGCTTGGGAGCGGGGGGGTTCTACGAGCAGTACTTC. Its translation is CASSLGAGGFYEQYF. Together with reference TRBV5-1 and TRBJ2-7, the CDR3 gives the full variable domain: KAGVTQTPRYLIKTRGQQVTLSCSPISGHRSVSWYQQTPGQGLQFLFEYFSETQRNKGNFPGRFSGRQFSNSRSEMNVSTLELGDSALYLCASSLGAGGFYEQYFGPGTRLTVT.

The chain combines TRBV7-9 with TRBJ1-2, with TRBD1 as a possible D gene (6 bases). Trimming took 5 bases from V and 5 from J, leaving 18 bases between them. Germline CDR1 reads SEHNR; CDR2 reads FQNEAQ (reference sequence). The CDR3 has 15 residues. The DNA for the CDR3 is TGTGCCAGCAGCCTTGGCGACAGGAACCTTTATGGCTACACCTTC. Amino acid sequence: CASSLGDRNLYGYTF.

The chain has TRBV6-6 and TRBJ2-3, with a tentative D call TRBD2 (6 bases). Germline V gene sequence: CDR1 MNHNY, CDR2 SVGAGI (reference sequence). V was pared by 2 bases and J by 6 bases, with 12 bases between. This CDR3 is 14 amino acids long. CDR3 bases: TGTGCCAGCAGTTACCGATCGGAGGGGGATACGCAGTATTTT. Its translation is CASSYRSEGDTQYF.

The CDR3 sequence: CASSLDRAKTQYF. In DNA, the CDR3 is TGTGCCAGCAGTTTGGACAGGGCAAAGACCCAGTACTTC. The chain has TRBV2 and TRBJ2-5; 8 bases align to TRBD1. CDR3 length: 13 residues. V was clipped by 5 bases and J by 6 bases; unmatched bases: 5. Germline V gives CDR1 SNHLY, CDR2 FYNNEI.

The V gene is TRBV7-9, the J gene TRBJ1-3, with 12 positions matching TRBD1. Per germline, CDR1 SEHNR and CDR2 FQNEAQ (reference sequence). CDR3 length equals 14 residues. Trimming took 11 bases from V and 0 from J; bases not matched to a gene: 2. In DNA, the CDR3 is TGTGCCGGGGACAGGGGGCTCTCTGGAAACACCATATATTTT. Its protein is CAGDRGLSGNTIYF.

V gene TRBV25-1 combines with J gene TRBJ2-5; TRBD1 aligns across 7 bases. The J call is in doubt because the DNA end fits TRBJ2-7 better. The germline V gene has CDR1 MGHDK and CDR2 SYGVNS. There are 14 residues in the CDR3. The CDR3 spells CASSEDRESYEQYF. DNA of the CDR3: TGTGCCAGCAGTGAAGACAGGGAGTCCTACGAGCAGTACTTC.

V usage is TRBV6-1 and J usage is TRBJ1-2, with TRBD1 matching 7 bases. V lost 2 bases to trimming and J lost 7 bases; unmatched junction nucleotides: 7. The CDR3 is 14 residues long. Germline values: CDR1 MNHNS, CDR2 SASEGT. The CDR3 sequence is CASSESTGPFGYTF. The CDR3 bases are TGTGCCAGCAGTGAATCGACAGGGCCTTTTGGCTACACCTTC.

The CDR3 bases are TGTGCCAGCAGCTTAGCGGGACAGTCTTTGGGTAGCACTGAAGCTTTCTTT. Its translation is CASSLAGQSLGSTEAFF. V is TRBV7-2 and J is TRBJ1-1; TRBD1 matches 7 bases. CDR1 is SGHTA and CDR2 is FQGNSA in the germline V gene. This CDR3 region has 17 residues. The V gene end was trimmed by 0 bases and the J gene end by 4 bases; junction bases not matched to a gene: 11.

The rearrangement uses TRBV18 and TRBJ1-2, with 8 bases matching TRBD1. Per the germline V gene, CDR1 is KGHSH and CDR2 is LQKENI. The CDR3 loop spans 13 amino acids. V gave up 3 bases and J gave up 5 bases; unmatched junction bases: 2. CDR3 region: CASSPTGAYGYTF. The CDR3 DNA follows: TGTGCCAGCTCACCGACAGGGGCTTATGGCTACACCTTC. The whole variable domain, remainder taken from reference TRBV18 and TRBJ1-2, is NAGVMQNPRHLVRRRGQEARLRCSPMKGHSHVYWYRQLPEEGLKFMVYLQKENIIDESGMPKERFSAEFPKEGPSILRIQQVVRGDSAAYFCASSPTGAYGYTFGSGTRLTVV.

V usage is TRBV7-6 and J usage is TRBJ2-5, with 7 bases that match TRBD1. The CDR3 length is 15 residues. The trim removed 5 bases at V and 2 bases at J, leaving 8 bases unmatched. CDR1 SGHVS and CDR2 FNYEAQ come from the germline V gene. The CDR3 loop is CASSPKTGKQETQYF. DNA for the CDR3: TGTGCCAGCAGCCCCAAGACAGGGAAGCAAGAGACCCAGTACTTC.

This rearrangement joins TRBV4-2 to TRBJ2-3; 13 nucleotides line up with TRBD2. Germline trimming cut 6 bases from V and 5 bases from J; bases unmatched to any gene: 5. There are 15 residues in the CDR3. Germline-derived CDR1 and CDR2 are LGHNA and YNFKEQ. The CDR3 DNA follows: TGTGCCAGCAGACAAAGACTAGCGGGGGGAGATACGCAGTATTTT. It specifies CASRQRLAGGDTQYF.

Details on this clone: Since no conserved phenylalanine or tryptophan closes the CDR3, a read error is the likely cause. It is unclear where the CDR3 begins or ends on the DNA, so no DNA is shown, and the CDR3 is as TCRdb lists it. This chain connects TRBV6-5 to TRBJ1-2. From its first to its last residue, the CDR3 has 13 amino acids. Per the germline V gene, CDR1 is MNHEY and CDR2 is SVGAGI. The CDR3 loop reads CASSYSSSEAQSL.

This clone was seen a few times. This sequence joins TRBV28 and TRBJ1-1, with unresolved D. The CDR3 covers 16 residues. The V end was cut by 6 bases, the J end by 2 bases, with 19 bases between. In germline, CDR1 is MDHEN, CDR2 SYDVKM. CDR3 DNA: TGTGCCAGCAGGCCCCGGGGAGGGCGCGCAAACACTGAAGCTTTCTTT. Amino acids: CASRPRGGRANTEAFF. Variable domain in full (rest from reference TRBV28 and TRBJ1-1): DVKVTQSSRYLVKRTGEKVFLECVQDMDHENMFWYRQDPGLGLRLIYFSYDVKMKEKGDIPEGYSVSREKKERFSLILESASTNQTSMYLCASRPRGGRANTEAFFGQGTRLTVV.

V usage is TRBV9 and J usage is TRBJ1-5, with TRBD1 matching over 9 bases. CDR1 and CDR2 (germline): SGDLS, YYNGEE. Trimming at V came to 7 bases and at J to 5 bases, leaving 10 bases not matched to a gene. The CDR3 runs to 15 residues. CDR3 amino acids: CASAPGTGLDQPQHF. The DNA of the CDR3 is TGTGCCAGCGCCCCCGGGACAGGGTTAGATCAGCCCCAGCATTTT. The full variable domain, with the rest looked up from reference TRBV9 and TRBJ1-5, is DSGVTQTPKHLITATGQRVTLRCSPRSGDLSVYWYQQSLDQGLQFLIQYYNGEERAKGNILERFSAQQFPDLHSELNLSSLELGDSALYFCASAPGTGLDQPQHFGDGTRLSIL.

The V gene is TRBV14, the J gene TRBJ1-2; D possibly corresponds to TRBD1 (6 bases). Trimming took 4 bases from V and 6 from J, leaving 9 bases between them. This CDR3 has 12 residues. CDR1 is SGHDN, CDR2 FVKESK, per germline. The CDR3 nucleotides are TGTGCCAGCAGCCCCGACAGGAATGGCTACACCTTC. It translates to CASSPDRNGYTF.

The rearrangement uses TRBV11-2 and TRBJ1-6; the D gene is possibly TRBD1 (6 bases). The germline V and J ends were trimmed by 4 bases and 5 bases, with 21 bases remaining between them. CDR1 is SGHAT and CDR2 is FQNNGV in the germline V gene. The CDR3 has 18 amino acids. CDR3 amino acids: CASSSYSQGTEDNSPLHF. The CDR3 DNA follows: TGTGCCAGCAGCTCCTATTCCCAGGGGACGGAAGATAATTCACCCCTCCACTTT.